This TCR beta chain was observed in a study of T cell repertoires in cytomegalovirus infection. Study-level results: CMV carriers having the relevant HLA were flagged by cumulative public TCR beta family frequency.

TCRdb analysed the reads with MiXCR anew, one entry per CDR3 protein. The sample comprises hundreds of thousands of distinct CDR3 sequences, 24% of which are singletons, and around 7.6% rests with the top ten. CDR3 length equals 13 residues. Germline V gives CDR1 SQVTM, CDR2 ANQGSEA. Deletions cut 3 bases from V and 2 bases from J, with 7 bases between. Worth noting for this clonotype: Antigen: not known.

Material: CD8+ T cells from PBMCs. This TCR was sampled from a human donor in good health (CMV status not recorded). Some clones in this sample may be carry-over from other donors' samples. The rearrangement uses TRBV29-1 and TRBJ1-4; D gene unclear. In DNA, the CDR3 is TGCAGCGTTGACGGGGATACTAATGAAAAACTGTTTTTT. Residues: CSVDGDTNEKLFF. The full variable domain, with the rest looked up from reference TRBV29-1 and TRBJ1-4, is SAVISQKPSRDICQRGTSLTIQCQVDSQVTMMFWYRQQPGQSLTLIATANQGSEATYESGFVIDKFPISRPNLTFSTLTVSNMSPEDSSIYLCSVDGDTNEKLFFGSGTQLSVL.